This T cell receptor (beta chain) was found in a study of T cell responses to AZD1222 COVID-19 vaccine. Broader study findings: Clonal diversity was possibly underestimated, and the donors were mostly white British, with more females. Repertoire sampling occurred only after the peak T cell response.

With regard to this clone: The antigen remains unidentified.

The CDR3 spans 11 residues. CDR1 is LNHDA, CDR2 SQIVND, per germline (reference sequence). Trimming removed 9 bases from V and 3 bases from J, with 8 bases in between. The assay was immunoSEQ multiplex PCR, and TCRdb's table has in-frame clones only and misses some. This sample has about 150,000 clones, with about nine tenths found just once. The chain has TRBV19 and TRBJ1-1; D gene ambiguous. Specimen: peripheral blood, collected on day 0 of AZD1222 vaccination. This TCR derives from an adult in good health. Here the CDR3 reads CASPGDTEAFF. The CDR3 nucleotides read TGTGCCAGCCCCGGAGACACTGAAGCTTTCTTT.